The entry below describes one T cell receptor (beta chain). No antigen is known for it. Sequencing used immunoSEQ version 4 in survey mode. Using immunoSEQ multiplex PCR, the repertoire was profiled, and TCRdb retains in-frame clones only, with some absent. The sample carries some 48,000 clones, around 80% recorded once. This specimen belongs to a study of persistence of HIV-infected CD4 T cells. Study background: Donors were ART-treated; their CMV- and Gag-responding CD4+ T cells were isolated. Two participants gave one leukapheresis sample; others gave up to roughly 180 mL blood repeatedly. The study's findings and limits: Degenerate expanded CDR3beta sequences were enriched among CMV- and Gag-responding cells. Compared with CD3/CD28-stimulated cells, CMV- and Gag-responding cells showed lower TCRbeta richness.

The CDR3 extends over 15 amino acids. CDR1 is GTSNPN and CDR2 is SVGIG in the germline V gene (reference sequence). Trimming cost V 2 bases and J 0 bases, with 10 bases left between them. The stimulus was lysate of CMV-infected fibroblasts, around 10 ug/mL. CD40L-negative CD69-negative CD45RO-high memory CD4+ T cells were sorted as populations depleted of antigen-responding cells. The chain combines TRBV30 with TRBJ1-4, with D uncertain. The origin of this receptor is an adult man with HIV who was CMV-seropositive. The sequencing used CD4+ T cells sorted from PBMCs after approximately 18-hour stimulation, collected from a patient who received antiretroviral therapy. CDR3 loop: CAWSFGFSTNEKLFF. In DNA, the CDR3 is TGTGCCTGGAGTTTTGGGTTTTCAACTAATGAAAAACTGTTTTTT.